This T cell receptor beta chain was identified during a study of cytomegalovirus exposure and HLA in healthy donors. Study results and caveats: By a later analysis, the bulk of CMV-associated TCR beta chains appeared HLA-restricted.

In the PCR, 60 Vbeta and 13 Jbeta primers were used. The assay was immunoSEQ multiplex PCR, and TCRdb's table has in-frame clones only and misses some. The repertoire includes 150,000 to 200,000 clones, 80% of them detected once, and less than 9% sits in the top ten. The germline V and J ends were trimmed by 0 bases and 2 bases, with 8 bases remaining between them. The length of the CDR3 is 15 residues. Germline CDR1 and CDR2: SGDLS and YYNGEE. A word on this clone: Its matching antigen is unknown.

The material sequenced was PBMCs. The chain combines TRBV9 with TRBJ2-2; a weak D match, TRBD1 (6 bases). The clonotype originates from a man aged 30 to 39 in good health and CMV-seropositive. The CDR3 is CASSVEGENTGELFF. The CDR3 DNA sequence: TGTGCCAGCAGCGTAGAGGGGGAAAACACCGGGGAGCTGTTTTTT.